At least ten counts were recorded for the clone carrying this TCR beta chain. Its antigen is not identified. TCRdb itself ran the reads through MiXCR, one entry per CDR3 protein. The sample carries roughly 990,000 distinct CDR3 sequences, about 33% recorded once. Trimming cost V 2 bases and J 5 bases, with 9 bases left between them. Germline assignment: CDR1 SGHTA and CDR2 FQGNSA. The CDR3 is 13 amino acids. This record belongs to a study of T cell repertoires in cytomegalovirus infection. The wider study: Selected CMV epitopes included recently identified HLA-C-restricted ones as well as well-studied HLA-B-restricted ones. Indications of both CMV infection and matching HLA type were provided by public TCR beta signatures. Notes on the study in general: Carriers of CMV and the relevant HLA type were discriminated by public TCR beta frequency.

This chain uses TRBV7-2 with TRBJ1-2; D is uncertain. The clonotype was recovered from a human donor in good health (CMV status not recorded). Some clones in this sample may be carry-over from other donors' samples. Sample: cultured CD8+ T cells from PBMCs, taken from culture after CMV antigen stimulation. The CDR3 region is CASSLPDRYGYTF. The CDR3 DNA follows: TGTGCCAGCAGCTTACCCGACCGTTATGGCTACACCTTC.